This T cell receptor (beta chain) is from a study of cytomegalovirus exposure and HLA in healthy donors (TCRdb year 2017). In the study overall: An earlier analysis of approximately 600 of the donors reported approximately 270 Gb of sequence data and 117 million unique TCR beta sequences from roughly 180 million T cells. An early release that covered fewer than 750 HLA-typed donors contained approximately 300 gigabases of sequencing data and about 93 million unique TCR sequences. Of the roughly 390 genotyped donors, 65% to 90% fell in the genetic ancestry cluster associated with self-reported Caucasian donors. The study aimed to test whether cataloging public T cell receptors could reveal signatures of past pathogen exposure. The study used immunosequencing to profile the T cell repertoires of more than 650 subjects and linked those repertoires to cytomegalovirus serostatus. Besides the first cohort of 666 subjects, a separate validation cohort made up of 120 different subjects was used. High-throughput TCR immunosequencing, statistical association of individual TCRs with disease status, and machine learning were combined to predict cytomegalovirus infection status. A later analysis re-examined previously published TCR beta repertoires from 500 to 700 donors and added high-resolution HLA genotyping to investigate patterns of TCR occurrence. The later analysis used no new phenotypic data to find candidate immune exposures, relying instead on TCR beta sequences and their occurrence across donors. An earlier analysis of roughly 580 of the donors used high-throughput TCR beta sequencing to judge whether each TCR beta V gene segment behaved as functional or pseudogenic. Donor age, sex, ethnicity and CMV serostatus were compiled together with the repertoire data. In a later genetic analysis, genome-wide SNP genotypes for about three fifths of the roughly 670 donors were used, and that subset was treated as a discovery cohort. Every repertoire in the discovery cohort had been generated on one and the same sequencing platform. HLA typing covered class I and class II loci at four-digit resolution. Typing coverage varied by locus: roughly 629-640 donors for A, B, C, DRB1 and DQB1; roughly 560 for DQA1; over 600 for DPA1; 400 to 480 for DPB1. Because of strong linkage in the cohort, a few DR-DQ haplotypes were treated as single units for association and clustering. On average, 235,054 unique TCR beta nucleotide sequences were sequenced per donor among several hundred genotyped donors of the cohort, with 15% to 20% of those sequences being non-productive. Points the paper makes about the study in general: In an earlier analysis of a few hundred of the donors, most TCR beta V segments were observed in productive rearrangements about 87% or about 30% of the time, broadly matching IMGT annotations. Linkage disequilibrium might explain the correlated functional status among segregating V segments, but an unknown experimental factor could not be excluded. In a later analysis, some 18,000 TCR beta sequences were associated with specific HLA alleles at a false discovery rate of 0.05. In a later analysis, several top co-occurrence clusters were reported to appear linked to parvovirus B19, influenza, CMV and Epstein-Barr virus. The authors suggested that the approach could potentially be extended to other disease states and immunological phenotypes. The study listed 150 to 200 TCR beta chains as associated with cytomegalovirus. A later analysis found that most CMV-associated TCR beta chains appeared HLA-restricted, with HLA associations seemingly driven largely by CMV exposure. The classifier was reported to diagnose cytomegalovirus status with high specificity and sensitivity in both the original and validation cohorts. A cluster of highly shared sequence variants was judged likely to represent a technical artifact of the sequencing pipeline. In a later analysis, HLA-associated TCR beta chains were found to be more clonally expanded and to have lower generation probabilities than equally common non-associated chains. In a later genetic analysis, a missense DCLRE1C variant was associated with V-gene and J-gene trimming of TCR beta chains, and the association was replicated in an independent cohort. A later analysis found that TCR association rates varied across HLA loci, with DRB1 alleles showing the most associated TCRs and HLA-C alleles the fewest. The only immune exposure information available for the cohort was CMV serostatus. Most TCR sequences were seen in very few donors, while some public TCRs were found in many individuals. A further reported finding was that TCR beta sequences accurately predicted the HLA-A and HLA-B alleles for most subjects in the first cohort. Because HLA typing was missing for some donors at each locus, association tests included only the typed subset. Assigning TCR associations to individual alleles was difficult when HLA alleles, especially DR and DQ, strongly co-occurred. A few of the identified cytomegalovirus-associated TCR beta chains were confirmed in vitro to be specific for cytomegalovirus antigens. A later genetic analysis reported fewer N-insertions in productive TCRs among donors in an Asian-associated ancestry cluster than the roughly 640-donor mean. Because counts were too low, under 20 rarely observed V segments, including chromosome 9 orphons, were left out of the earlier analysis of some 600 of the donors. Sequencing depth was assumed to be roughly uniform across donors in the presence/absence analyses, though that assumption may not hold. Some IMGT-functional V segments, including TRBV6-2 and TRBV6-3, could not be distinguished by the 87-base-pair reads and were therefore excluded. Only TCR beta chains were sequenced in this cohort, and the absence of alpha or paired-chain data limited detectable features.

The cohort was made up of several hundred healthy bone marrow donors. All cohort members were sampled while nominally healthy, although unrecorded immune exposures were likely present. The donor was CMV seropositive and was included in the group of approximately 300 seropositive cohort members. Each donor provided a peripheral blood sample, and peripheral blood mononuclear cells were used for TCR beta sequencing. Genomic DNA extraction from the blood cell samples was performed with the Qiagen DNeasy Blood Extraction Kit. As concerns this clone: This clone's antigen is unknown. No quality values exist for individual bases; no much larger clone is one base distant.

The library was generated by the immunoSEQ multiplex PCR assay. For the multiplex PCR, a mixture combining 60 forward primers for TCR Vbeta segments and 13 reverse primers for TCR Jbeta segments was used. A multiplex PCR assay on genomic DNA amplified the CDR3 region of rearranged TCR beta genes. The amplified TCR beta libraries were sequenced on the Illumina HiSeq System as 87-base-pair reads. The original pipeline was this. A later analysis counted tens of millions of unique TCR beta chains across the 666 repertoires, and some 11 million of these chains were shared by at least two donors. Raw reads were error-corrected and collapsed into unique sequences by a nearest-neighbor algorithm in which closely related sequences were merged to remove PCR and sequencing errors. CDR3 sequences were aligned to IMGT reference sequences to assign V, D and J gene segments. Each retained sequence needed at least a six-nucleotide match to both a V gene segment and a J gene segment. A rearrangement was called productive if the CDR3 had no stop codons and remained in frame with V and J, and every other rearrangement was called non-productive. CDR3 was defined by IMGT convention, running from the second conserved V-encoded cysteine to the conserved J-encoded phenylalanine. The earlier analysis of around 640 of the donors excluded sequences that lacked an unambiguous match to a single V gene segment. An earlier analysis of 587 of the donors classified V segments as functional when productive rearrangements were above 56.7% and as segregating when the standard deviation between donors was above 5%. A statistical classification framework was built for diagnosing cytomegalovirus status from the catalog of TCR beta chain sequences. In a later analysis, TCR nucleotide sequences were compared against IMGT/GENE-DB human TR gene sequences so that V and J genes could be assigned. The TCRdist pipeline was used in a later analysis to assign CDR3 sequences and most-parsimonious VDJ recombination scenarios. In a later analysis, every TCR beta chain was defined by the combination of its CDR3 amino acid sequence and its V-gene family, and reads without a unique V-gene family were dropped. A later analysis removed over 500 highly shared, low-generation-probability nucleotide sequences to deal with suspected cross-contamination and a sequencing artifact. A later analysis calculated a clonal expansion index for each public chain from normalized within-repertoire ranks of inferred template counts. In a later analysis, generation probabilities were computed using a VDJ recombination model fitted to out-of-frame rearrangements, and the results were checked against IGoR. A later analysis scored TCR-TCR, TCR-HLA and TCR-CMV co-occurrence with hypergeometric tests, applying a repertoire-size bias correction to TCR pairs. A later analysis estimated false discovery rates by permuting HLA or CMV assignments 20 times. A later analysis grouped co-occurring TCRs with DBSCAN, adding TCRdist sequence similarity when clustering within HLA-allele-positive subsets. Repertoires with fewer than 30,000 or more than 120,000 public chains, plus five repertoires with anomalous nucleotide sharing, were excluded from co-occurrence clustering. Sourced from immuneACCESS, this table was stored by TCRdb with only in-frame sequences that have V and J called. A share of the clones is absent; for the studies checked, an unresolved V gene accounts for under half, and the remainder has no known explanation. V, J and clone size are taken as reported in that table, and D and trimming were inferred from the DNA itself. The sample profile shows 150,000 to 180,000 clones; over 70% of them were found once. Roughly 12% of the sample rests with the top ten.

The CDR3 sequence holds 13 residues, the cysteine and phenylalanine included. Solely the CDR3 DNA is kept, with 39 bases framed from the first base. V is shortened by 0 bases, J by 6 bases, and the region joining them spans 5 bases. The germline V gene encodes CDR1 SGHAT and CDR2 FQNNGV. The chain joins TRBV11-2 to TRBJ2-2, and possibly TRBD1, on 5 matching bases. The TCR comes from a young man in good health and CMV-seropositive. The sample consisted of PBMCs. The sequenced DNA: TGTGCCAGCAGCTTAGAGGGGCCCGGGGAGCTGTTTTTT. Translated, it reads CASSLEGPGELFF.